This record concerns one TCR beta chain sequence. Unique molecular identifiers were incorporated during preparation of the TCRbeta library. TCRdb recomputed calls from the PCR reads with MiXCR, one row per CDR3 protein. The sample yields some 390,000 distinct CDR3 sequences, about a fifth seen once. This sample is drawn from a study of T-cell reconstitution after alpha-beta-depleted transplantation in children. Trimming cost V 0 bases and J 8 bases, with 8 bases left between them. The germline V gene has CDR1 LGHNA and CDR2 YNFKEQ. There are 13 residues in the CDR3. V usage is TRBV4-2 and J usage is TRBJ2-4; D not resolved. The sequence was obtained from a human donor who donated a stem cell graft to a child with acute myeloid leukemia. The material was PBMCs from the stem cell graft donor, obtained from the stem cell graft. The CDR3 is CASSQDLQDIQYF. CDR3 bases: TGTGCCAGCAGCCAAGATCTGCAGGACATTCAGTACTTC.